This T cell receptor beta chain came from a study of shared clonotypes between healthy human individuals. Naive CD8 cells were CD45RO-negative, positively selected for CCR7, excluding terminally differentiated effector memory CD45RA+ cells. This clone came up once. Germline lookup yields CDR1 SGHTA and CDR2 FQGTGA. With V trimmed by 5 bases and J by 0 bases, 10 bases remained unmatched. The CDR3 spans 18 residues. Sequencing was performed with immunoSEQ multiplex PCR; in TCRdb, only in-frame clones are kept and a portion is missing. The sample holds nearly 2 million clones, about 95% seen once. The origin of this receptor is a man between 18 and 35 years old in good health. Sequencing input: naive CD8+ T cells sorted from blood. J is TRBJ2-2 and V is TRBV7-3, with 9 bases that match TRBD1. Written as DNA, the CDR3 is TGTGCCAGCAGCCCTCGGGACAGGGAAGACCCGAACACCGGGGAGCTGTTTTTT. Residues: CASSPRDREDPNTGELFF.